Shown below are 16 T cell receptor beta chains from a single sample sequenced in a study of T cell clonality in common variable immunodeficiency. Here immunoSEQ multiplex PCR was the method, and the copy in TCRdb shows in-frame clones only, minus some. Altogether around 52,000 clones were found in the sample, and no singletons occur. The sample taken for sequencing was peripheral blood mononuclear cells. The receptors shown here come from a person aged 18 to 75 in good health.

This clone appeared many times. The read ends 3 residues shy of where the CDR3 ends; the end is completed using the germline J gene. The chain is built from TRBV27 and TRBJ2-7; D is perhaps TRBD2 (5 bases). Germline CDR1 and CDR2: MNHEY and SMNVEV (reference sequence). V lost 4 bases and J 3 bases, leaving 10 bases between the germline ends. The CDR3 loop spans 13 amino acids. Incomplete CDR3 DNA: TGTGCCAGCAGTTCCTTCGGGGTCTACGAG. Its translation: CASSSFGVYE. The whole CDR3 is CASSSFGVYEQYF.

This clone was counted ten times or more. Read sequence stops 3 residues before the CDR3 end, and the germline J gene provides the missing end. This sequence joins TRBV20-1 and TRBJ2-1; tentative D call: TRBD2 (7 bases). The CDR3 is made up of 12 amino acids. Trimming took 4 bases from V and 7 from J, leaving 11 bases between them. Looked up from germline, CDR1 is DFQATT and CDR2 is SNEGSKA (reference sequence). The CDR3 reads CSANGGQNEQFF. The part of the CDR3 DNA that was read is TGCAGTGCTAACGGGGGGCAGAATGAG.

Worth noting for this clone: The read falls 3 residues short of the CDR3 end, and the missing part is taken from the germline J gene. The chain recombines TRBV19 with TRBJ2-2, with 9 bases that match TRBD1. This CDR3 has 15 residues. Germline CDR1 LNHDA, CDR2 SQIVND (reference sequence). Trimming cost V 3 bases and J 4 bases; bases outside gene matches: 3. CDR3 DNA (partial): TGTGCCAGTAGTATGGGACAGGGAGGCACCGGGGAG. Protein sequence: CASSMGQGGTGE. The full CDR3 sequence reads CASSMGQGGTGELFF.

This clone appeared many times. The sequenced CDR3 bases are TGTGCCAGCAGCCCCCTAGCGACTAGCGGCGGTACG. This codes for CASSPLATSGGT. The entire CDR3 is CASSPLATSGGTQYF. The genes are TRBV11-2 and TRBJ2-3; TRBD2 matches 9 bases. The read ends 3 residues before the CDR3 terminus; that terminus is restored from the germline J gene. The CDR3 length is 15 residues. The germline CDR1 and CDR2 sequences are SGHAT and FQNNGV. V lost 5 bases, J lost 8 bases, and 11 bases stayed unmatched.

This clone was recorded at least ten times. The DNA ends 3 residues before the CDR3 does, and the rest of the CDR3 is filled in from the germline J gene. This rearrangement joins TRBV7-3 to TRBJ2-2; D possibly corresponds to TRBD1 (5 bases). Germline V gene lookup returns CDR1 SGHTA and CDR2 FQGTGA. This CDR3 has 14 residues. The ends were cut back, 2 bases at V and 4 bases at J, with 8 bases in the middle. The sequenced part of the CDR3 DNA is TGTGCCAGCAGCTTAGACAGTTCCACCGGGGAG. This encodes CASSLDSSTGE. The CDR3 in its entirety is CASSLDSSTGELFF.

The sample holds many counts of this clone. The DNA read from the CDR3 is TGTGCCAGCAGCCTCACCGACAGGGATCAGCCC. It yields the protein CASSLTDRDQP. The full CDR3 is CASSLTDRDQPQHF. The rearrangement uses TRBV6-2 or TRBV6-3 and TRBJ1-5, with 7 bases that match TRBD1. Read data end 3 residues before the CDR3 end; the end is taken from the germline J gene. The CDR3 runs to 14 residues. CDR1 MNHEY and CDR2 SVGEGT come from the germline V gene. Trimming cost V 6 bases and J 5 bases; bases outside gene matches: 7.

This clone was counted many times. The CDR3 end is not reached by the read, which stops 3 residues before it; the germline J gene fills it in. This chain joins TRBV29-1 and TRBJ2-5; no clear D. V lost 7 bases, J lost 2 bases, and 11 bases lay in between. This CDR3 is 12 amino acids long. Germline assignment: CDR1 SQVTM and CDR2 ANQGSEA. This CDR3 reads CSARVQQETQYF. The part of the CDR3 DNA that was read is TGCAGCGCCCGGGTTCAACAAGAGACC.

The table lists this clone with many counts. The read terminates 3 residues ahead of where the CDR3 ends, so the germline J gene completes it. This chain joins TRBV29-1 and TRBJ2-3, with 7 bases fitting TRBD1. There are 13 residues in the CDR3. V was pared by 4 bases and J by 4 bases, with 5 bases of the junction left unmatched. The germline V gene has CDR1 SQVTM and CDR2 ANQGSEA. The DNA read from the CDR3 is TGCAGCGTTGCCACAGGGGCGGCAGATACG. Encoded protein: CSVATGAADT. The complete CDR3 reads CSVATGAADTQYF.

A note on this clone: The read ends 3 residues shy of where the CDR3 ends; the end is completed using the germline J gene. The V and J genes are TRBV20-1 and TRBJ2-1, with TRBD2 identical over 7 bases. The CDR3 contains 17 residues. In germline, CDR1 is DFQATT, CDR2 SNEGSKA (reference sequence). V lost 2 bases and J lost 0; bases outside the gene matches: 10. The CDR3 is CSARPLGGGSSYNEQFF. The part of the CDR3 DNA that was read is TGCAGTGCTAGACCTCTCGGTGGCGGGAGCTCCTACAATGAG.

This clone was seen many times. The CDR3 is cut off 3 residues early in the read; its end comes from the germline J gene. The genes are TRBV28 and TRBJ2-2; 7 positions match TRBD2. The junction had 5 bases not matched to a gene; V was cut back by 4 bases and J by 0 bases. The germline V gene encodes CDR1 MDHEN and CDR2 SYDVKM. The CDR3 has 16 amino acids. CDR3 in amino acids: CASSSSGLPNTGELFF. The DNA read from the CDR3 is TGTGCCAGCAGTTCCTCGGGACTACCGAACACCGGGGAG.

This clone was found many times. The read stops 3 residues short of the end of the CDR3; the missing end is completed from the germline J gene. The rearrangement links TRBV20-1 to TRBJ2-1; unclear D gene. Germline CDR1 DFQATT, CDR2 SNEGSKA (reference sequence). Trimming removed 6 bases at V and 4 bases at J, with 10 bases between. This CDR3 comprises 12 residues. CDR3 protein: CSATPQYNEQFF. Incomplete CDR3 DNA: TGCAGTGCAACTCCACAGTACAATGAG.

At least ten counts were recorded for this clone. The missing CDR3 end, 3 residues past where the read stops, is filled in from the germline J gene. The chain couples TRBV19 to TRBJ2-1; D is possibly TRBD2 (6 bases). V shed 7 bases and J shed 6 bases, with 13 bases lying between them. The CDR3 extends over 13 amino acids. Germline CDR1 LNHDA, CDR2 SQIVND (reference sequence). The part of the CDR3 DNA that was read is TGTGCCAGTAATTCAGGAGGGGCCAATGAG. Translating it yields CASNSGGANE. The full CDR3 protein reads CASNSGGANEQFF.

This clone has a count of ten or more. The read falls 3 residues short of the CDR3 end, and the missing part is taken from the germline J gene. The chain employs TRBV30 and TRBJ2-5; 12 nucleotides match TRBD2. Per germline, CDR1 GTSNPN and CDR2 SVGIG (reference sequence). This CDR3 is 15 amino acids long. Trimming cost V 5 bases and J 2 bases; bases outside gene matches: 6. CDR3 protein: CAWGWTSGAQETQYF. The CDR3 DNA, read in part, is TGTGCCTGGGGCTGGACTAGCGGGGCACAAGAGACC.

This clone was found many times. The read is 3 residues too short to cover the CDR3 end, so that end is filled in from the germline J gene. The chain has TRBV30 and TRBJ2-3; 11 bases align to TRBD2. Per the germline V gene, CDR1 is GTSNPN and CDR2 is SVGIG (reference sequence). The V and J ends lost 0 bases and 3 bases, in that order; junction bases with no gene match: 5. The CDR3 totals 16 residues. The CDR3 sequence is CAWSVGLAGSTDTQYF. Partial CDR3 DNA: TGTGCCTGGAGTGTCGGACTAGCGGGTTCTACAGATACG.

This clone was found many times. The CDR3 is cut off 3 residues early in the read; its end comes from the germline J gene. This chain joins TRBV19 and TRBJ2-5, with 11 bases lining up with TRBD1. The V segment lost 1 base and the J segment 1 base; nucleotides outside the gene matches: 8. The CDR3 is 18 amino acids. CDR1 LNHDA and CDR2 SQIVND come from the germline V gene (reference sequence). The sequenced CDR3 bases are TGTGCCAGTAGTATAGTGGGACAGGGGGTTATATCCCAAGAGACC. Protein product: CASSIVGQGVISQET. The entire CDR3 is CASSIVGQGVISQETQYF.

This clone was recorded many times. CDR3 loop: CASSLMRATTGELFF. The covered CDR3 bases are TGCGCCAGCAGCTTGATGCGGGCCACCACCGGGGAG. The chain carries TRBV5-1 and TRBJ2-2; the D gene is possibly TRBD2 (5 bases). Read coverage stops 3 residues before the CDR3 terminus; the germline J gene supplies the remainder. This CDR3 spans 15 amino acids. V lost 1 base and J lost 4, with 11 bases in between. Germline V gene lookup returns CDR1 SGHRS and CDR2 YFSETQ.